This T cell receptor (beta chain) was retrieved from a study of blood T cell repertoires in COVID-19. Researchers sorted participants into cohorts using their self-reported clinical history. Germline trimming cut 1 base from V and 6 bases from J; bases unmatched to any gene: 5. In germline, CDR1 is SGHDN, CDR2 FVKESK. This CDR3 has 15 residues. Sequencing used immunoSEQ multiplex PCR; TCRdb keeps in-frame clones, though not all of them. The sample holds about 480,000 clones; 70% to 90% are singletons and the top ten take over 1.5%. This clone was observed a handful of times. V is TRBV14 and J is TRBJ2-1; 8 bases are shared with TRBD2. The sequence derives from a woman aged 40-49 years who had recovered from COVID-19. The sample comprised PBMCs or T cells enriched from blood (not recorded which). The CDR3 protein is CASSQVRLASNEQFF. The CDR3 coding sequence is TGTGCCAGCAGCCAAGTTAGACTAGCGTCCAATGAGCAGTTCTTC. Together with reference TRBV14 and TRBJ2-1, the CDR3 gives the full variable domain: EAGVTQFPSHSVIEKGQTVTLRCDPISGHDNLYWYRRVMGKEIKFLLHFVKESKQDESGMPNNRFLAERTGGTYSTLKVQPAELEDSGVYFCASSQVRLASNEQFFGPGTRLTVL.